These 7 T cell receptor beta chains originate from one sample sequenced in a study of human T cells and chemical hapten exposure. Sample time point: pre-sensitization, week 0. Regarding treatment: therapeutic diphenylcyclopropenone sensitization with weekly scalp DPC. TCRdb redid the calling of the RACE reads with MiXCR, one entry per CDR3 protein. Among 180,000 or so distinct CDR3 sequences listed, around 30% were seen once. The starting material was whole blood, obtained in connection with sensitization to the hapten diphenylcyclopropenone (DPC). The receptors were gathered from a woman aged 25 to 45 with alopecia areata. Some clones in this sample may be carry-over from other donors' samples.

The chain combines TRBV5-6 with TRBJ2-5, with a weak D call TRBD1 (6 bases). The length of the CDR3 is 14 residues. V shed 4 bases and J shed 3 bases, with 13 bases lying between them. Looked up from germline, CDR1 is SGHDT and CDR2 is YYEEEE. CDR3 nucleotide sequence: TGTGCCAGCAGCAAGGGACACCTGAAAGAGACCCAGTACTTC. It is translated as CASSKGHLKETQYF.

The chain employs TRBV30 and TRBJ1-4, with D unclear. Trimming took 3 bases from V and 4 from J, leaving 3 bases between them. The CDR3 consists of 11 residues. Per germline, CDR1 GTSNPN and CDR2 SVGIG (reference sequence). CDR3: CAWSFNEKLFF. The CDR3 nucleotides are TGTGCCTGGAGCTTTAATGAAAAACTGTTTTTT.

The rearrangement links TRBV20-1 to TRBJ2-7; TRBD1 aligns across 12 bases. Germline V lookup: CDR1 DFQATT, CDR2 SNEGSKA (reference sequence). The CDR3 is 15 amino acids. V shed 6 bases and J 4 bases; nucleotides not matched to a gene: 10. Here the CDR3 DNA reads TGCAGTGCCCCGACTCGGGGACAGGGGGCATACGAGCAGTACTTC. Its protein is CSAPTRGQGAYEQYF.

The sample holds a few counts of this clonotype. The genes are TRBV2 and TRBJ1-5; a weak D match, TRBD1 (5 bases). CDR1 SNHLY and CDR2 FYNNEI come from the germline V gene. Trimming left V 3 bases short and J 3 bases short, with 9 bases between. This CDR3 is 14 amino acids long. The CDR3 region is CASSDRVANQPQHF. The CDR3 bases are TGTGCCAGCAGTGACAGGGTTGCCAATCAGCCCCAGCATTTT. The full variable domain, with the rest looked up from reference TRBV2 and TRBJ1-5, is EPEVTQTPSHQVTQMGQEVILRCVPISNHLYFYWYRQILGQKVEFLVSFYNNEISEKSEIFDDQFSVERPDGSNFTLKIRSTKLEDSAMYFCASSDRVANQPQHFGDGTRLSIL.

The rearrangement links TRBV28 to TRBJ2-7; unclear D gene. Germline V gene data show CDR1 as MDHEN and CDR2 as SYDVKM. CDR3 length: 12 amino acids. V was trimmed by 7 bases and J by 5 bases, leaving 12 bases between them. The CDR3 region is CASTMLGNEQYF. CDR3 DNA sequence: TGTGCCAGCACTATGCTCGGCAACGAGCAGTACTTC. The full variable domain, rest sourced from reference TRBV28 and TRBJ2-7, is DVKVTQSSRYLVKRTGEKVFLECVQDMDHENMFWYRQDPGLGLRLIYFSYDVKMKEKGDIPEGYSVSREKKERFSLILESASTNQTSMYLCASTMLGNEQYFGPGTRLTVT.

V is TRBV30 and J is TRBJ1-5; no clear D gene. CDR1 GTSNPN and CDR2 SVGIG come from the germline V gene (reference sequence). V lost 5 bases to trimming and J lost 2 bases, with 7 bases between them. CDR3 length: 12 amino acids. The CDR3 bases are TGTGCCTGGGACGGTGGCAATCAGCCCCAGCATTTT. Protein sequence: CAWDGGNQPQHF.

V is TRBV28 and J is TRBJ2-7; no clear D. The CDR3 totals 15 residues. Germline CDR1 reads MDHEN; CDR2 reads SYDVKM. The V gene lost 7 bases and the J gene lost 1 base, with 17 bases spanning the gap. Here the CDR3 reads CASTTTRRMSYEQYF. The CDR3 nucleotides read TGTGCCAGCACCACGACTCGAAGAATGTCCTACGAGCAGTACTTC. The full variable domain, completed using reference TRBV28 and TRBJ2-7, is DVKVTQSSRYLVKRTGEKVFLECVQDMDHENMFWYRQDPGLGLRLIYFSYDVKMKEKGDIPEGYSVSREKKERFSLILESASTNQTSMYLCASTTTRRMSYEQYFGPGTRLTVT.